Shown below are 28 T cell receptor beta chains from a single sample sequenced in a study of cytomegalovirus exposure and HLA in healthy donors (dated by TCRdb to 2016 to 2017). Library generation was performed with the immunoSEQ multiplex PCR assay. For the multiplex PCR, a mixture combining 60 forward primers for TCR Vbeta segments and 13 reverse primers for TCR Jbeta segments was used. TCRdb mirrors the immuneACCESS table, restricted to in-frame sequences. Some clones are absent from its copies; in checked studies, under half trace to an unresolved V gene, and the reason for the others is unknown. The sample records around 160,000 clones, around 80% of which are singletons. The top ten clones comprise roughly 8.2% of the sample. Material for sequencing was PBMCs. Source of these receptors: a woman aged 40-49 years in good health and CMV-seropositive.

This chain connects TRBV19 to TRBJ1-2; tentatively, D is TRBD1 (5 bases). The CDR3 is 16 amino acids. V dropped 4 bases and J dropped 4 bases, with 19 bases sitting between them. The V gene's germline CDR1 is LNHDA and CDR2 SQIVND (reference sequence). The CDR3 here is CASSSPYRKFSYGYTF. CDR3 in DNA: TGTGCCAGTAGTAGCCCCTACAGGAAGTTTAGCTATGGCTACACCTTC.

This clone was detected a few times. The rearrangement links TRBV10-3 to TRBJ2-7; the D gene is possibly TRBD2 (5 bases). There are 15 residues in the CDR3. Trimming stripped 4 bases from V and 6 bases from J, with 19 bases between. Germline CDR1 is ENHRY and CDR2 is SYGVKD. The CDR3 DNA is TGTGCCATCAGTGCTCCCTTGGACCCTCGGGGCGAGCAGTACTTC. Translated: CAISAPLDPRGEQYF.

V gene TRBV19 combines with J gene TRBJ1-1, with D unresolved. V was shortened by 5 bases and J by 4 bases, with 14 bases between the two germline ends. There are 14 residues in the CDR3. Per germline, CDR1 LNHDA and CDR2 SQIVND (reference sequence). The CDR3: CASSLGFPGTEAFF. The DNA for the CDR3 is TGTGCCAGTAGTCTAGGATTCCCGGGCACTGAAGCTTTCTTT.

The chain has TRBV7-9 and TRBJ1-4, with 7 bases lining up with TRBD1. The germline gives CDR1 SEHNR, CDR2 FQNEAQ (reference sequence). Trimming at V came to 4 bases and at J to 4 bases, leaving 9 bases not matched to a gene. The CDR3 is 16 amino acids. The CDR3 region is CASSSRTGGGNEKLFF. The CDR3 DNA reads TGTGCCAGCAGCTCACGGACAGGAGGGGGTAATGAAAAACTGTTTTTT.

The rearrangement uses TRBV7-2 and TRBJ1-2, with 10 positions matching TRBD1. V gave up 6 bases and J gave up 5 bases; unmatched junction bases: 9. Germline-derived CDR1 and CDR2 are SGHTA and FQGNSA. The CDR3 sequence is 15 residues long. CDR3 amino acids: CASSSGQGTQYGYTF. The CDR3 coding sequence is TGTGCCAGCAGTTCGGGACAGGGGACGCAGTATGGCTACACCTTC. The variable domain in full, with the rest retrieved from reference TRBV7-2 and TRBJ1-2, is GAGVSQSPSNKVTEKGKDVELRCDPISGHTALYWYRQSLGQGLEFLIYFQGNSAPDKSGLPSDRFSAERTGGSVSTLTIQRTQQEDSAVYLCASSSGQGTQYGYTFGSGTRLTVV.

The rearrangement uses TRBV6-1 and TRBJ1-5; TRBD1 aligns across 8 bases. Germline CDR1 MNHNS, CDR2 SASEGT. The CDR3 has 14 residues. Germline trimming cut 4 bases from V and 7 bases from J; bases unmatched to any gene: 6. CDR3 coding DNA: TGTGCCAGCAGTGCTTCAGGGGGCGAACAGCCCCAGCATTTT. Its translation is CASSASGGEQPQHF.

The V gene is TRBV19, the J gene TRBJ1-2, with 7 bases that match TRBD1. The junction had 6 bases not matched to a gene; V was cut back by 5 bases and J by 0 bases. The CDR3 extends over 15 amino acids. The germline CDR1 and CDR2 sequences are LNHDA and SQIVND (reference sequence). DNA of the CDR3: TGTGCCAGTAGTGCCCGGGACAGTTCTAACTATGGCTACACCTTC. As protein: CASSARDSSNYGYTF.

V gene TRBV2 combines with J gene TRBJ2-7; TRBD1 might be the D (5 bases). The CDR3 runs 14 residues. Germline CDR1 SNHLY, CDR2 FYNNEI. The V and J ends lost 2 bases and 5 bases respectively, with 13 bases between them. The CDR3 region is CASSERTSKDEQYF. The CDR3, as DNA: TGTGCCAGCAGTGAAAGGACATCCAAGGACGAGCAGTACTTC.

The genes are TRBV21-1 and TRBJ1-2; the table's D call of TRBD1 was not tested on the DNA. TRBV21-1 is a listed pseudogene. This CDR3 is built from 13 residues. This chain's CDR3 is CASSSGTGNSYTF. CDR3 coding DNA: TGTGCCAGCAGCAGCGGGACAGGGAACAGCTACACCTTC.

The gene calls are TRBV5-1 and TRBJ2-7; D not resolved. CDR3 length equals 12 residues. The V end was cut by 4 bases, the J end by 6 bases, with 11 bases between. In germline, CDR1 is SGHRS, CDR2 YFSETQ. The CDR3 DNA is TGCGCCAGCAGCCGAGTCGAGAGCGAGCAGTACTTC. Translated: CASSRVESEQYF.

CDR3 residues: CASSRAGVSDTQYF. CDR3 coding DNA: TGTGCCAGCAGTCGAGCGGGAGTCTCAGATACGCAGTATTTT. The chain is built from TRBV27 and TRBJ2-3; TRBD2 agrees at 8 bases. The V segment lost 5 bases and the J segment 4 bases; nucleotides outside the gene matches: 5. CDR1 and CDR2 from the germline V gene are MNHEY and SMNVEV (reference sequence). CDR3 length equals 14 residues.

This clone was counted only a few times. The rearrangement joins TRBV2 to TRBJ2-7; 7 bases are shared with TRBD1. Germline-derived CDR1 and CDR2 are SNHLY and FYNNEI. V shed 1 base, J shed 4 bases, and the junction held 4 bases outside the gene matches. There are 14 residues in the CDR3. The CDR3 DNA sequence: TGTGCCAGCAGTGAAGTTACAGGGGAGTACGAGCAGTACTTC. Its protein product is CASSEVTGEYEQYF.

This clone was recorded only once. This sequence joins TRBV27 and TRBJ1-5; tentatively, D is TRBD1 (6 bases). Trimming removed 6 bases from V and 4 bases from J, with 16 bases in between. The CDR3 runs 15 residues. The germline gives CDR1 MNHEY, CDR2 SMNVEV (reference sequence). CDR3 coding DNA: TGTGCCAGCAGGCCTAACTACAGGGTTAATCAGCCCCAGCATTTT. This translates into CASRPNYRVNQPQHF.

V is TRBV10-3 and J is TRBJ1-2; TRBD1 aligns across 7 bases. CDR1 is ENHRY, CDR2 SYGVKD, per germline. CDR3 length: 14 amino acids. The V gene end was trimmed by 0 bases and the J gene end by 4 bases; junction bases not matched to a gene: 2. Written as DNA, the CDR3 is TGTGCCATCAGTGAGTCAAACAGGGGCTATGGCTACACCTTC. Translation gives CAISESNRGYGYTF.

The chain uses TRBV9 and TRBJ2-6; 11 bases map to TRBD1. The CDR3 length is 17 residues. Unmatched junction bases numbered 4, after V lost 3 bases and J lost 2 bases. The germline CDR1 and CDR2 sequences are SGDLS and YYNGEE. The CDR3 sequence is CASSADRGPAGANVLTF. The CDR3 nucleotides read TGTGCCAGCAGCGCGGACAGGGGGCCGGCTGGGGCCAACGTCCTGACTTTC.

This clone was picked up one time. The chain combines TRBV12-2 with TRBJ1-5; the D segment call TRBD1 is taken from the table without a DNA check. TRBV12-2 is assigned pseudogene status. The length of the CDR3 is 12 residues. CDR3 nucleotide sequence: TGTGCAAGTCGCAAAGGGGTTCGGCCCCAGCATTTT. This codes for CASRKGVRPQHF.

The chain has TRBV28 and TRBJ2-1; no definite D call. Germline V gene data show CDR1 as MDHEN and CDR2 as SYDVKM. Trimming left V 2 bases short and J 0 bases short, with 5 bases between. There are 14 residues in the CDR3. DNA for the CDR3: TGTGCCAGCAGTTTAATCAGCTCCTACAATGAGCAGTTCTTC. Residues: CASSLISSYNEQFF.

About this clone: The same CDR3 is also encoded by other DNA sequences in this sample. The chain carries TRBV6-6 and TRBJ2-7; TRBD1 aligns across 7 bases. Germline V gene lookup returns CDR1 MNHNY and CDR2 SVGAGI (reference sequence). The junction had 6 bases not matched to a gene; V was cut back by 0 bases and J by 1 base. The CDR3 runs to 16 residues. CDR3 sequence (DNA): TGTGCCAGCAGTTACTCAAGGACAGGTGGGTCCTACGAGCAGTACTTC. It yields the protein CASSYSRTGGSYEQYF.

This clone appeared a single time. The V gene is TRBV27, the J gene TRBJ2-7; the D gene is possibly TRBD2 (6 bases). This CDR3 region has 14 residues. V was cut by 3 bases and J by 8 bases, with 17 bases left in between. Germline lookup yields CDR1 MNHEY and CDR2 SMNVEV (reference sequence). The CDR3 sequence is CASSFVTSGGKQYF. In nucleotides, the CDR3 is TGTGCCAGCAGTTTCGTCACCAGTGGCGGGAAGCAGTACTTC.

The rearrangement joins TRBV29-1 to TRBJ1-2; weak D call: TRBD1 (6 bases). This CDR3 region has 15 residues. V was shortened by 5 bases and J by 5 bases, with 21 bases between the two germline ends. Germline loops: CDR1 SQVTM, CDR2 ANQGSEA. CDR3 nucleotide sequence: TGCAGCGTTAAAGTGGGGGGGGCGAAGGGATATGGCTACACCTTC. Its protein product is CSVKVGGAKGYGYTF.

J is TRBJ1-1 and V is TRBV11-2; possibly TRBD1 for D (6 bases). Germline CDR1 reads SGHAT; CDR2 reads FQNNGV. The CDR3 spans 15 residues. V was trimmed by 3 bases and J by 0 bases, leaving 11 bases between them. Here the CDR3 reads CASSLTGGMNTEAFF. CDR3 sequence (DNA): TGTGCCAGCAGCTTGACAGGTGGAATGAACACTGAAGCTTTCTTT.

This clone was seen a single time. This chain links TRBV5-4 with TRBJ2-5, with TRBD2 identical over 16 bases. The closer fit of TRBJ2-7 to the DNA end suggests the J call may be wrong. The CDR3 runs 16 residues. Germline CDR1 SGHNT, CDR2 YYREEE (reference sequence). The chain's CDR3 is CASSPGLAGGSYEQYF. The CDR3 DNA reads as TGTGCCAGCAGCCCGGGACTAGCGGGAGGGTCCTACGAGCAGTACTTC.

The rearrangement links TRBV7-8 to TRBJ2-1, with TRBD2 matching over 7 bases. Germline V gene sequence: CDR1 SGHVS, CDR2 FQNEAQ. The V gene end was trimmed by 1 base and the J gene end by 4 bases; junction bases not matched to a gene: 4. This CDR3 spans 15 amino acids. DNA of the CDR3: TGTGCCAGCAGCTTAGACGTTAGCGGGTACAATGAGCAGTTCTTC. Amino acid sequence: CASSLDVSGYNEQFF.

V and J are TRBV28 and TRBJ1-5, with 8 positions matching TRBD1. The J segment lost 2 bases and the V segment lost 4 bases, leaving 1 base of the junction unmatched. Germline assignment: CDR1 MDHEN and CDR2 SYDVKM. CDR3 length: 14 residues. The CDR3 protein is CASSSGGGNQPQHF. CDR3 DNA: TGTGCCAGCAGTTCAGGGGGCGGCAATCAGCCCCAGCATTTT. Based on the CDR3 plus reference TRBV28 and TRBJ1-5, the full variable domain is DVKVTQSSRYLVKRTGEKVFLECVQDMDHENMFWYRQDPGLGLRLIYFSYDVKMKEKGDIPEGYSVSREKKERFSLILESASTNQTSMYLCASSSGGGNQPQHFGDGTRLSIL.

This clone was detected a few times. The V and J genes are TRBV28 and TRBJ2-7, with 9 bases matching TRBD1. V was clipped by 2 bases and J by 0 bases; unmatched bases: 5. Germline V gene lookup returns CDR1 MDHEN and CDR2 SYDVKM. The CDR3 is made up of 16 amino acids. The CDR3 spells CASSLPGTGSSYEQYF. The CDR3, as DNA: TGTGCCAGCAGTTTACCCGGGACAGGGAGCTCCTACGAGCAGTACTTC.

J is TRBJ2-1 and V is TRBV2; 7 positions match TRBD2. J gave up 4 bases and V 7 bases, and 7 bases lay outside the gene matches. The CDR3 extends over 14 amino acids. Germline lookup yields CDR1 SNHLY and CDR2 FYNNEI. The CDR3 DNA sequence: TGTGCCAGCAAGGACCAGCGGGGTTACAATGAGCAGTTCTTC. The encoded protein is CASKDQRGYNEQFF.

The chain couples TRBV19 to TRBJ1-4, with D unclear. CDR3 length equals 13 residues. V lost 1 base to trimming and J lost 4 bases, with 4 bases between them. CDR1 LNHDA and CDR2 SQIVND come from the germline V gene (reference sequence). CDR3 region: CASSIGGNEKLFF. As DNA, the CDR3 is TGTGCCAGTAGTATAGGCGGTAATGAAAAACTGTTTTTT. Supplemented by reference TRBV19 and TRBJ1-4, the full variable domain reads DGGITQSPKYLFRKEGQNVTLSCEQNLNHDAMYWYRQDPGQGLRLIYYSQIVNDFQKGDIAEGYSVSREKKESFPLTVTSAQKNPTAFYLCASSIGGNEKLFFGSGTQLSVL.

V usage is TRBV2 and J usage is TRBJ1-2; a possible D gene is TRBD1 (6 bases). The germline V gene encodes CDR1 SNHLY and CDR2 FYNNEI. This CDR3 spans 13 amino acids. V was cut by 3 bases and J by 4 bases, with 9 bases left in between. This CDR3 is CASSERQVYGYTF. The CDR3 DNA reads as TGTGCCAGCAGTGAGAGACAGGTCTATGGCTACACCTTC.